These 30 T cell receptor beta chains share one sample of origin, sequenced in a study of blood T cells in healthy people across ages (dated by TCRdb to the mid-2010s). The receptor library was made with 5' RACE. The data were produced on an Illumina HiSeq 2500. A second PCR of roughly 6 to 11 cycles was run with a J-beta primer mix and a sample-barcoded 5' primer. Using fastp at Q25 and MiXCR, TCRdb reprocessed the public reads and kept productive beta chains. CDR3 protein sequences are deduplicated, and each keeps its most common genes and DNA. The sample profile shows about 1.5 million distinct CDR3 sequences; approximately 43% of them were found once. About 4% of the sample is in the top ten clones. The specimen was blood. Receptors were obtained from a woman between 18 and 29 years old in good health.

This clonotype was seen a few times. The chain uses TRBV11-3 and TRBJ2-1; 7 nucleotides line up with TRBD2. This CDR3 comprises 16 residues. The V gene end was trimmed by 4 bases and the J gene end by 6 bases; junction bases not matched to a gene: 12. Germline V gives CDR1 SGHNT, CDR2 YENEEA. The CDR3, as DNA: TGTGCCAGCAGCTATGGGGCTGGCGGGAGAACCAATGAGCAGTTCTTC. This translates into CASSYGAGGRTNEQFF.

This clonotype was seen only a few times. J is TRBJ2-7 and V is TRBV4-1; 12 bases are a match to TRBD1. Germline assignment: CDR1 MGHRA and CDR2 YSYEKL. After removal of 3 bases from V and 1 base from J, the junction contained 4 bases not matched to a gene. CDR3 size: 16 residues. The CDR3 region has the DNA TGCGCCAGCAGCCAGGGGGACAGGGGGCTTTCCTACGAGCAGTACTTC. Its protein is CASSQGDRGLSYEQYF.

This clonotype was found a few times. The chain uses TRBV28 and TRBJ2-4, with a tentative D call TRBD2 (6 bases). The J call is doubtful: the DNA matches TRBJ2-7 better. The CDR3 consists of 11 residues. Germline loops: CDR1 MDHEN, CDR2 SYDVKM. The CDR3, as DNA: TGTGCCACCGCGCCGGGAGACGAGCAGTACTTC. This encodes CATAPGDEQYF.

This clonotype has more than one count but fewer than ten. CDR3 nucleotides: TGTGCCAGCAGAGAAGGACAGGCTCGGGATGGCTACACCTTC. This codes for CASREGQARDGYTF. This rearrangement joins TRBV28 to TRBJ1-2; 7 bases line up with TRBD1. Losses at the gene ends were 6 bases for V and 6 bases for J; bases not matched to a gene: 10. The CDR3 has 14 residues. CDR1 and CDR2 from the germline V gene are MDHEN and SYDVKM.

V gene TRBV14 combines with J gene TRBJ2-7; 9 bases agree with TRBD1. The J call may not be correct, given that the DNA end is closer to TRBJ2-4. Germline CDR1 is SGHDN and CDR2 is FVKESK. This CDR3 has 16 amino acids. The CDR3, as DNA: TGTGCCAGCAGCCAAGTTGCCGGGACAGGGAAAAACATTCAGTACTTC. Its translation: CASSQVAGTGKNIQYF.

On this clonotype itself: A much larger clone lies one base from this, so it may be a read error. The gene calls are TRBV20-1 and TRBJ1-1, with D possibly matching TRBD1 (6 bases). V was shortened by 2 bases and J by 0 bases, with 19 bases between the two germline ends. This CDR3 region has 17 residues. CDR1 is DFQATT and CDR2 is SNEGSKA in the germline V gene (reference sequence). CDR3 amino acids: CSARSWSGGPMNTEAFF. The CDR3 coding sequence is TGCAGTGCTAGATCCTGGAGCGGGGGCCCCATGAACACTGAAGCTTTCTTT.

The V and J genes are TRBV29-1 and TRBJ1-1; unclear D gene. This CDR3 contains 13 residues. Trimming cost V 3 bases and J 4 bases, with 12 bases left between them. CDR1 and CDR2 from the germline V gene are SQVTM and ANQGSEA. DNA for the CDR3: TGCAGCGTTGAGGTCGGCTTAGGCACTGAAGCTTTCTTT. Translated: CSVEVGLGTEAFF.

The chain has TRBV4-1 and TRBJ2-1, with D hard to call. The tail of the sequence fits TRBJ2-7 better, so the J call may be wrong. The CDR3 has 16 amino acids. Germline CDR1 is MGHRA and CDR2 is YSYEKL. The CDR3 DNA sequence: TGCGCCAGCAGCCAGCCTAGTAGAAGCCTCTACAATGAGCAGTACTTC. This codes for CASSQPSRSLYNEQYF.

This clonotype was counted only a few times. The chain has TRBV7-2 and TRBJ1-5; 7 bases fit TRBD1. CDR1 and CDR2 (germline): SGHTA, FQGNSA. This CDR3 region has 15 residues. V gave up 5 bases and J gave up 3 bases; unmatched junction bases: 7. CDR3 residues: CASSTVTGNNQPQHF. In nucleotides, the CDR3 is TGTGCCAGCAGCACAGTGACAGGGAACAATCAGCCCCAGCATTTT.

This clonotype has just a few counts. The chain recombines TRBV5-5 with TRBJ2-3; D tentatively fits TRBD1 or TRBD2 (5 bases each). V was pared by 4 bases and J by 5 bases, with 17 bases between. Germline V gene lookup returns CDR1 SGHKS and CDR2 YYEKEE (reference sequence). The CDR3 spans 15 residues. CDR3 nucleotides: TGTGCCAGCAGCCACCTCAGGGAGAGCGGAGATACGCAGTATTTT. It specifies CASSHLRESGDTQYF. The complete variable domain, with remaining parts taken from reference TRBV5-5 and TRBJ2-3, reads DAGVTQSPTHLIKTRGQQVTLRCSPISGHKSVSWYQQVLGQGPQFIFQYYEKEERGRGNFPDRFSARQFPNYSSELNVNALLLGDSALYLCASSHLRESGDTQYFGPGTRLTVL.

This clonotype was seen only a few times. The gene calls are TRBV27 and TRBJ1-1, with TRBD1 matching over 8 bases. With V trimmed by 6 bases and J by 4 bases, 7 bases remained unmatched. Per the germline V gene, CDR1 is MNHEY and CDR2 is SMNVEV (reference sequence). This CDR3 spans 14 amino acids. DNA of the CDR3: TGTGCCAGCAGACAGGGGGGTGGAATCACTGAAGCTTTCTTT. Amino acid sequence: CASRQGGGITEAFF.

This rearrangement joins TRBV13 to TRBJ2-1; 7 positions agree with TRBD1. CDR1 PRHDT and CDR2 FYEKMQ come from the germline V gene (reference sequence). V was pared by 5 bases and J by 8 bases, with 15 bases of the junction left unmatched. The CDR3 contains 16 residues. The CDR3 is CASSAPPGGLLDEQFF. DNA of the CDR3: TGTGCCAGCAGCGCCCCGCCAGGGGGTTTATTAGATGAGCAGTTCTTC.

The rearrangement joins TRBV7-2 to TRBJ2-3; a possible D gene is TRBD2 (6 bases). This CDR3 contains 15 residues. V lost 5 bases and J 2 bases, leaving 14 bases between the germline ends. Germline-derived CDR1 and CDR2 are SGHTA and FQGNSA. The CDR3 loop is CASSRPGEYTDTQYF. In DNA, the CDR3 is TGTGCCAGCAGCCGCCCGGGGGAATACACAGATACGCAGTATTTT.

This clonotype was counted only a few times. The rearrangement links TRBV6-5 to TRBJ1-4; D ambiguous. Trimming cost V 5 bases and J 3 bases, with 13 bases left between them. The CDR3 is 15 amino acids. Germline assignment: CDR1 MNHEY and CDR2 SVGAGI. The CDR3 DNA reads TGTGCCAGCAGTCCCCTGAGGAGGGCTAATGAAAAACTGTTTTTT. Residues: CASSPLRRANEKLFF.

The chain has TRBV11-2 and TRBJ2-5; D is possibly TRBD2 (6 bases). The J call is in doubt because the DNA end fits TRBJ2-7 better. Germline CDR1 reads SGHAT; CDR2 reads FQNNGV. The CDR3 is 16 residues long. The CDR3 loop is CASSLAPETSFSEQYF. The CDR3 nucleotides read TGTGCCAGCAGCTTAGCCCCGGAAACTAGCTTCTCCGAGCAGTACTTC.

This sequence joins TRBV6-6 and TRBJ2-1, with TRBD2 matching 8 bases. Germline trimming cut 4 bases from V and 2 bases from J; bases unmatched to any gene: 7. The CDR3 runs to 16 residues. Germline V lookup: CDR1 MNHNY, CDR2 SVGAGI (reference sequence). The CDR3 DNA follows: TGTGCCAGCAGTTCAGAACTAGCGGTGCCCTACAATGAGCAGTTCTTC. Translating it yields CASSSELAVPYNEQFF.

The V call is TRBV7-2, the J call TRBJ2-1; possibly TRBD1 or TRBD2 for D (5 bases each). The CDR3 sequence is 13 residues long. The germline CDR1 and CDR2 sequences are SGHTA and FQGNSA. V shed 5 bases and J shed 9 bases, with 14 bases lying between them. The DNA of the CDR3 is TGTGCCAGCAGCCCCGGGACCCACAGTGAGCAGTTCTTC. Translated: CASSPGTHSEQFF.

This clonotype was detected a few times. CDR3 in DNA: TGTGCCAGCAGCAACGGCCTCTCCTACAATGAGCAGTTCTTC. This encodes CASSNGLSYNEQFF. The chain links TRBV21-1 to TRBJ2-1. TRBV21-1 is flagged as a pseudogene. The CDR3 has 14 residues.

The chain couples TRBV9 to TRBJ2-1; 9 nucleotides match TRBD2. V was pared by 0 bases and J by 4 bases, with 2 bases of the junction left unmatched. CDR1 and CDR2 (germline): SGDLS, YYNGEE. The CDR3 has 15 residues. The CDR3: CASSVDSGRYNEQFF. The DNA for the CDR3 is TGTGCCAGCAGCGTAGATAGCGGGAGATACAATGAGCAGTTCTTC.

The chain recombines TRBV20-1 with TRBJ2-4; 13 nucleotides align to TRBD2. The J call may be wrong; the DNA end is better matched by TRBJ2-7. The CDR3 totals 14 residues. Germline CDR1 DFQATT, CDR2 SNEGSKA (reference sequence). DNA for the CDR3: TGCAGTGCCTGGACTAGCGGGGGTTCCTACGAGCAGTACTTC. This codes for CSAWTSGGSYEQYF.

This clonotype has more than one count but fewer than ten. The chain employs TRBV12-3 or TRBV12-4 and TRBJ2-6; TRBD2 might be the D (5 bases). V was trimmed by 5 bases and J by 3 bases, leaving 23 bases between them. This CDR3 has 19 amino acids. CDR3 nucleotide sequence: TGTGCCAGCAGTCGAGCGGATGTATGGCTAGCTGTTGGGGCCAACGTCCTGACTTTC. The encoded protein is CASSRADVWLAVGANVLTF.

This clonotype was seen a handful of times. This chain connects TRBV12-3 or TRBV12-4 to TRBJ1-2; perhaps TRBD1 as D (5 bases). The CDR3 is made up of 14 amino acids. Trimming took 5 bases from V and 12 from J, leaving 22 bases between them. The CDR3 DNA follows: TGTGCCAGCAGTAACTACCAGGGCAGACACATACACACCTTC. Translated: CASSNYQGRHIHTF.

The chain links TRBV7-9 to TRBJ2-4; TRBD2 is a possible D gene (5 bases). V was clipped by 2 bases and J by 13 bases, with 18 bases between them. Germline values: CDR1 SEHNR, CDR2 FQNEAQ (reference sequence). The CDR3 runs 14 residues. Here the CDR3 reads CASSLTGEYNEQYF. The CDR3 DNA sequence: TGTGCCAGCAGCTTAACCGGGGAGTACAATGAGCAGTACTTC.

There are a few counts of this clonotype. The CDR3 here is CATSTRTYNEQFF. In nucleotides, the CDR3 is TGTGCCACCAGTACTAGGACCTACAATGAGCAGTTCTTC. The chain is built from TRBV24-1 and TRBJ2-1, with TRBD2 as a possible D gene (5 bases). The germline V gene has CDR1 KGHDR and CDR2 SFDVKD. CDR3 length equals 13 residues. V was clipped by 6 bases and J by 2 bases, with 7 bases between them.

The chain carries TRBV10-3 and TRBJ1-2, with 9 bases aligning to TRBD1. CDR3 length equals 13 residues. Germline values: CDR1 ENHRY, CDR2 SYGVKD. With V trimmed by 9 bases and J by 6 bases, 8 bases remained unmatched. CDR3 region: CAMGQGQGNGYTF. The CDR3 DNA reads as TGTGCCATGGGACAGGGACAAGGGAATGGCTACACCTTC.

The sample holds many counts of this clonotype. This chain joins TRBV20-1 and TRBJ2-1, with TRBD2 identical over 8 bases. The CDR3 sequence is 16 residues long. CDR1 and CDR2 (germline): DFQATT, SNEGSKA (reference sequence). After removal of 1 base from V and 0 bases from J, the junction contained 5 bases not matched to a gene. CDR3 nucleotide sequence: TGCAGTGCTAGAGCTACTAGCGGAAGCTCCTACAATGAGCAGTTCTTC. Translating it yields CSARATSGSSYNEQFF.

CDR3 protein: CASSPLAGVGDEQFF. DNA for the CDR3: TGTGCCAGCAGTCCACTAGCGGGAGTTGGCGATGAGCAGTTCTTC. The rearrangement links TRBV12-3 or TRBV12-4 to TRBJ2-1; 11 bases map to TRBD2. The CDR3 is made up of 15 amino acids. Germline trimming cut 5 bases from V and 8 bases from J; bases unmatched to any gene: 8.

The sample holds one count of this clonotype. At one end the junction does not follow the germline gene, possibly because of a read error. The rearrangement joins TRBV4-1 to TRBJ2-1; TRBD2 might be the D (7 bases). The length of the CDR3 is 15 residues. Germline-derived CDR1 and CDR2 are MGHRA and YSYEKL. CDR3 region: CTSSAVGGAGNEQFF. CDR3 nucleotide sequence: TGCACCAGCAGCGCTGTTGGGGGGGCCGGGAATGAGCAGTTCTTC.

In its sample, this clonotype was seen a few times. This may stem from a read error, because a much larger clone lies one nucleotide away. The chain employs TRBV11-2 and TRBJ2-7; 9 positions match TRBD1. Per germline, CDR1 SGHAT and CDR2 FQNNGV. The CDR3 extends over 14 amino acids. With 6 bases clipped from V and 2 bases from J, the junction kept 5 bases outside the gene matches. CDR3: CASRTGTGPYEQYF. As DNA, the CDR3 is TGTGCCAGCAGAACCGGGACAGGGCCCTACGAGCAGTACTTC.

The V gene is TRBV20-1, the J gene TRBJ1-5; 9 bases map to TRBD1. The germline CDR1 and CDR2 sequences are DFQATT and SNEGSKA (reference sequence). This CDR3 is built from 14 residues. After removal of 3 bases from V and 3 bases from J, the junction contained 3 bases not matched to a gene. The CDR3 spells CSARYRGPNQPQHF. CDR3 sequence (DNA): TGCAGTGCTAGGTACAGGGGGCCCAATCAGCCCCAGCATTTT.